Following are 15 T cell receptor beta chains from one sample sequenced in a study of cytomegalovirus exposure and HLA in healthy donors (dated by TCRdb to the late 2010s). Library preparation used the immunoSEQ multiplex PCR assay. For the multiplex PCR, a mixture combining 60 forward primers for TCR Vbeta segments and 13 reverse primers for TCR Jbeta segments was used. As stored in TCRdb, this immuneACCESS dataset retains in-frame rearrangements with V and J assigned. A fraction of the clones does not appear; measured against another copy, unresolved V genes explain less than half of the discrepancy, and the remainder lacks a known reason. This sample lists over 100,000 clones; 74% were detected once. The ten largest clones capture just over 2% of the sample. Sequenced sample: PBMCs. The receptors shown here come from a human donor in good health.

This clone appeared a single time. J is TRBJ2-2 and V is TRBV5-1; 7 bases agree with TRBD2. The germline CDR1 and CDR2 sequences are SGHRS and YFSETQ. The CDR3 sequence is 15 residues long. The V and J ends lost 1 base and 4 bases, in that order; junction bases with no gene match: 4. For the CDR3, the DNA is TGCGCCAGCAGCTTGAGGGAGGGGTCCACCGGGGAGCTGTTTTTT. Protein: CASSLREGSTGELFF.

This clone was recorded once. The CDR3 region is CATSLTAITTDTQYF. DNA of the CDR3: TGTGCCACCAGCCTTACAGCAATTACAACAGATACGCAGTATTTT. V and J are TRBV15 and TRBJ2-3; D is uncertain. Germline-derived CDR1 and CDR2 are LNHNV and YYDKDF (reference sequence). V was pared by 5 bases and J by 3 bases, with 15 bases between. The CDR3 is 15 residues long.

The J gene is TRBJ1-4, the V gene TRBV7-9; D remains ambiguous. This CDR3 comprises 16 residues. Per the germline V gene, CDR1 is SEHNR and CDR2 is FQNEAQ (reference sequence). V dropped 3 bases and J dropped 2 bases, with 13 bases sitting between them. CDR3: CASSLRARGTNEKLFF. CDR3 DNA: TGTGCCAGCAGCTTGAGGGCTCGAGGGACTAATGAAAAACTGTTTTTT.

This chain links TRBV19 with TRBJ2-1, with 9 bases that match TRBD2. J lost 4 bases, V lost 5 bases, and 9 bases had no gene match. This CDR3 spans 16 amino acids. Germline CDR1 LNHDA, CDR2 SQIVND (reference sequence). CDR3 DNA sequence: TGTGCCAGTAGTCCGCGATCAGCGGGAGGTTACAATGAGCAGTTCTTC. This codes for CASSPRSAGGYNEQFF.

The rearrangement joins TRBV4-2 to TRBJ1-2; 9 bases align to TRBD1. CDR3 length: 16 residues. The ends lost 0 bases at V and 6 bases at J; junction bases unmatched: 8. Germline-derived CDR1 and CDR2 are LGHNA and YNFKEQ. The CDR3 spells CASSQDLRTGANGYTF. For the CDR3, the DNA is TGTGCCAGCAGCCAAGACCTAAGGACAGGGGCAAATGGCTACACCTTC.

The genes are TRBV7-9 and TRBJ1-5, with D perhaps matching TRBD1 (6 bases). The CDR3 has 14 residues. From germline, CDR1 is SEHNR and CDR2 FQNEAQ (reference sequence). V was trimmed by 5 bases and J by 4 bases, leaving 12 bases between them. The CDR3 nucleotides read TGTGCCAGCAGCCCCAAAGGGGGTAATCAGCCCCAGCATTTT. Translating it yields CASSPKGGNQPQHF.

The chain is built from TRBV15 and TRBJ1-4; the D gene is possibly TRBD1 (6 bases). Trimming pared 6 bases from V and 0 bases from J, leaving 8 bases between. This CDR3 spans 14 amino acids. Germline CDR1 is LNHNV and CDR2 is YYDKDF (reference sequence). The CDR3, as DNA: TGTGCCACCAGTACAGGGTCAACTAATGAAAAACTGTTTTTT. As protein: CATSTGSTNEKLFF.

This clone was seen just once. This chain connects TRBV13 to TRBJ2-5, with 14 bases that match TRBD2. In germline, CDR1 is PRHDT, CDR2 FYEKMQ (reference sequence). CDR3 length equals 17 residues. Trimming cost V 5 bases and J 3 bases; bases outside gene matches: 8. DNA for the CDR3: TGTGCCAGCAGCAGGGAGGGACTAGCGGGAGTCGAAGAGACCCAGTACTTC. It yields the protein CASSREGLAGVEETQYF.

The chain recombines TRBV4-1 with TRBJ1-2, with D unclear. This CDR3 region has 17 residues. V lost 0 bases and J 4 bases, leaving 18 bases between the germline ends. From germline, CDR1 is MGHRA and CDR2 YSYEKL. The CDR3 DNA is TGCGCCAGCAGCCAAGATCCTTCGGTTTTTACGATCTATGGCTACACCTTC. The encoded protein is CASSQDPSVFTIYGYTF.

This chain connects TRBV13 to TRBJ2-5, with D maybe TRBD2 (6 bases). The J call is in doubt because the DNA end fits TRBJ2-7 better. The germline gives CDR1 PRHDT, CDR2 FYEKMQ (reference sequence). The CDR3 is made up of 14 amino acids. The CDR3 sequence is CASSWVGGTYEQYF. The CDR3 DNA reads TGTGCCAGCAGCTGGGTGGGGGGAACCTACGAGCAGTACTTC.

This clone appeared once. This chain joins TRBV7-9 and TRBJ2-6; perhaps TRBD1 as D (6 bases). The V end lost 1 base, the J end lost 2 bases, and 9 bases lay between the germline ends. The CDR3 loop spans 16 amino acids. Germline assignment: CDR1 SEHNR and CDR2 FQNEAQ (reference sequence). The CDR3 loop reads CASSLVAGAGANVLTF. CDR3 DNA: TGTGCCAGCAGCTTAGTAGCAGGGGCTGGGGCCAACGTCCTGACTTTC.

The chain employs TRBV5-4 and TRBJ2-1, with TRBD2 matching over 14 bases. Trimming at V came to 4 bases and at J to 6 bases, leaving 9 bases not matched to a gene. The CDR3 runs to 17 residues. Germline CDR1 and CDR2: SGHNT and YYREEE (reference sequence). CDR3 sequence (DNA): TGTGCCAGCAGCGTCCCGAAGACTAGCGGGGGGGCCAATGAGCAGTTCTTC. Translation gives CASSVPKTSGGANEQFF.

The V and J genes are TRBV11-2 and TRBJ1-3; TRBD1 matches 10 bases. Germline-derived CDR1 and CDR2 are SGHAT and FQNNGV. Trimming removed 1 base from V and 10 bases from J; junction bases left unmatched: 7. The CDR3 length is 15 residues. CDR3 nucleotide sequence: TGTGCCAGCAGCTTAGGAGACAGGGGGCTACGAACCATATATTTT. Residues: CASSLGDRGLRTIYF.

This rearrangement joins TRBV4-3 to TRBJ2-5, with 11 bases identical to TRBD2. V lost 4 bases, J lost 2 bases, and 6 bases stayed unmatched. There are 16 residues in the CDR3. Germline lookup yields CDR1 LGHNA and CDR2 YSLEER. CDR3 nucleotide sequence: TGCGCCAGCAGCCCCGGACTAGCGGGCCTACAAGAGACCCAGTACTTC. Residues: CASSPGLAGLQETQYF.

Only a few counts were recorded for this clone. Written as DNA, the CDR3 is TGTGCCTCCGGAGGTCAAGAGACCCAGTACTTC. It translates to CASGGQETQYF. The chain combines TRBV6-1 with TRBJ2-5, with D possibly matching TRBD2 (5 bases). Germline V gives CDR1 MNHNS, CDR2 SASEGT. CDR3 length equals 11 residues. V lost 11 bases and J lost 2, with 9 bases in between.